These 23 T cell receptor beta chains were sequenced from one sample in a study of T cell clonality in common variable immunodeficiency. Repertoires were generated with immunoSEQ multiplex PCR, while TCRdb's copy carries only in-frame clones and drops some. The specimen has around 34,000 clones, none found just once. The sample was peripheral blood mononuclear cells. The receptors were sampled from a person between 18 and 70 years old in good health.

This clone was recorded at least ten times. The read ends 3 residues shy of where the CDR3 ends; the end is completed using the germline J gene. The chain has TRBV2 and TRBJ1-4; D is unclear. The germline gives CDR1 SNHLY, CDR2 FYNNEI. The germline V and J ends were trimmed by 5 bases and 2 bases, with 12 bases remaining between them. This CDR3 has 15 residues. The CDR3 loop is CASSRRSTTNEKLFF. The covered CDR3 bases are TGTGCCAGCAGTCGCAGGAGTACTACTAATGAAAAA. Drawing the rest from reference TRBV2 and TRBJ1-4, the complete variable domain is EPEVTQTPSHQVTQMGQEVILRCVPISNHLYFYWYRQILGQKVEFLVSFYNNEISEKSEIFDDQFSVERPDGSNFTLKIRSTKLEDSAMYFCASSRRSTTNEKLFFGSGTQLSVL.

This clone showed up many times. The junction departs from germline at one end; a sequencing error may be responsible. The CDR3 is cut off 3 residues early in the read; its end comes from the germline J gene. The V gene is TRBV7-7, the J gene TRBJ1-4; D is possibly TRBD1 (5 bases). Germline CDR1 SSHAT, CDR2 FNYEAQ (reference sequence). This CDR3 has 13 amino acids. The CDR3 here is CASSLTVGGELFF. The part of the CDR3 DNA that was read is TGTGCTAGCAGCTTAACCGTCGGGGGAGAA. The full variable domain, its missing parts supplied by reference TRBV7-7 and TRBJ1-4, is GAGVSQSPRYKVTKRGQDVTLRCDPISSHATLYWYQQALGQGPEFLTYFNYEAQPDKSGLPSDRFSAERPEGSISTLTIQRTEQRDSAMYRCASSLTVGGELFFGSGTQLSVL.

This clone was seen at least ten times. The read halts 3 residues ahead of the CDR3 end, with the missing end drawn from the germline J gene. The chain uses TRBV30 and TRBJ2-5; 7 nucleotides align to TRBD1. The CDR3 runs to 15 residues. The germline CDR1 and CDR2 sequences are GTSNPN and SVGIG (reference sequence). V lost 1 base to trimming and J lost 5 bases; unmatched junction nucleotides: 10. The sequenced part of the CDR3 DNA is TGTGCCTGGAGTGAACAGGGGCTATCCCACGAGACC. Amino acids: CAWSEQGLSHET. The complete CDR3 sequence is CAWSEQGLSHETQYF.

This clone showed up many times. The read terminates 3 residues before the CDR3 end, so the remaining end is supplied by the germline J gene. The chain joins TRBV7-2 to TRBJ1-6; no reliable D call. The CDR3 totals 15 residues. CDR1 and CDR2 (germline): SGHTA, FQGNSA. V was cut by 3 bases and J by 0 bases, with 6 bases left in between. The DNA read from the CDR3 is TGTGCCAGCAGCTTCCAGAGCTCCTATAATTCACCC. Its translation: CASSFQSSYNSP. The full CDR3 protein is CASSFQSSYNSPLHF.

This clone came up many times. The missing CDR3 end, 3 residues past where the read stops, is filled in from the germline J gene. V gene TRBV20-1 combines with J gene TRBJ2-1; 15 bases line up with TRBD2. Per germline, CDR1 DFQATT and CDR2 SNEGSKA (reference sequence). This CDR3 has 16 residues. J was trimmed by 7 bases and V by 3 bases; bases with no gene match: 7. The sequenced CDR3 bases are TGCAGTGCTAGGGACCCCGGGACTAGCGGGAGGAATGAG. This codes for CSARDPGTSGRNE. The full-length CDR3 reads as CSARDPGTSGRNEQFF.

At least ten counts were recorded for this clone. The sequenced fragment ends 3 residues before the CDR3 boundary, so the rest is inferred from the germline J gene. V usage is TRBV7-9 and J usage is TRBJ2-3, with TRBD1 matching over 8 bases. The V and J ends lost 5 bases and 5 bases, in that order; junction bases with no gene match: 3. Germline V gives CDR1 SEHNR, CDR2 FQNEAQ (reference sequence). The CDR3 consists of 13 residues. The CDR3 loop is CASSSDRGDTQYF. The CDR3 DNA, read in part, is TGTGCCAGCAGCAGCGACAGGGGAGATACG.

In this sample, this clone turned up many times. CDR3 sequence reads: CASSQSNRGQETQYF. The sequenced CDR3 bases are TGCGCCAGCAGTCAATCGAATCGGGGGCAAGAGACC. The chain carries TRBV23-1 and TRBJ2-5; tentative D call: TRBD2 (6 bases). The CDR3 end is not reached by the read, which stops 3 residues before it; the germline J gene fills it in. TRBV23-1 is an ORF; its function is uncertain. CDR3 length equals 15 residues. V lost 0 bases to trimming and J lost 2 bases, with 10 bases between them.

The sample holds many counts of this clone. The CDR3 end is not reached by the read, which stops 3 residues before it; the germline J gene fills it in. The chain combines TRBV2 with TRBJ2-7, with TRBD1 identical over 7 bases. Unmatched junction bases numbered 8, after V lost 6 bases and J lost 6 bases. Germline loops: CDR1 SNHLY, CDR2 FYNNEI. The CDR3 runs to 13 residues. The CDR3 DNA, read in part, is TGTGCCAGCAGCGCCACAGGGGTACGCGAG. Its protein product is CASSATGVRE. The entire CDR3 reads CASSATGVREQYF.

This clone appeared many times. The read comes to an end 3 residues before the CDR3 does, leaving the germline J gene to fill in the end. The chain uses TRBV4-1 and TRBJ1-5, with 8 positions matching TRBD1. Germline trimming cut 2 bases from V and 2 bases from J; bases unmatched to any gene: 5. Per the germline V gene, CDR1 is MGHRA and CDR2 is YSYEKL. The CDR3 length is 16 residues. Incomplete CDR3 DNA: TGCGCCAGCAGCCAACCGGACAGGGCTGGCAATCAGCCC. Protein sequence: CASSQPDRAGNQP. The entire CDR3 reads CASSQPDRAGNQPQHF.

The sample holds many counts of this clone. The sequence runs out 3 residues before the end of the CDR3; the remainder is reconstructed from the germline J gene. The chain combines TRBV5-1 with TRBJ1-1, with TRBD1 identical over 8 bases. From germline, CDR1 is SGHRS and CDR2 YFSETQ. This CDR3 comprises 15 residues. J was trimmed by 5 bases and V by 4 bases; bases with no gene match: 10. The CDR3 reads CASSGSQGDETEAFF. The sequenced CDR3 bases are TGCGCCAGCAGCGGATCACAGGGGGACGAAACTGAA.

This clone has a count of ten or more. Read coverage stops 3 residues before the CDR3 terminus; the germline J gene supplies the remainder. This chain connects TRBV12-3 or TRBV12-4 to TRBJ1-3; tentative D call: TRBD1 (5 bases). V lost 2 bases and J lost 2, with 7 bases in between. The CDR3 loop spans 14 amino acids. The sequenced part of the CDR3 DNA is TGTGCCAGCAGTTTACGGGGGACTGGAAACACC. It yields the protein CASSLRGTGNT. In full, the CDR3 reads CASSLRGTGNTIYF.

This clone occurred many times. The read terminates 3 residues before the CDR3 end, so the remaining end is supplied by the germline J gene. This chain uses TRBV5-1 with TRBJ1-1; D might be TRBD1 (6 bases). The V and J ends lost 1 base and 5 bases respectively, with 15 bases between them. CDR3 length equals 15 residues. Germline V CDR1 and CDR2: SGHRS, YFSETQ. CDR3 bases read: TGCGCCAGCAGCTTGCAGTACACAAGGGGGACTGAA. Protein product: CASSLQYTRGTE. The CDR3 reads in full as CASSLQYTRGTEAFF.

This clone showed up many times. The CDR3 extends 3 residues past the end of the read, so its final part is completed from the germline J gene. The V gene is TRBV19, the J gene TRBJ1-2; 11 positions agree with TRBD1. The V segment lost 2 bases and the J segment 6 bases; nucleotides outside the gene matches: 11. CDR1 and CDR2 from the germline V gene are LNHDA and SQIVND (reference sequence). The CDR3 covers 17 residues. Incomplete CDR3 DNA: TGTGCCAGTAGTATACGGACAGGGGGCAAGTTTCCTCATGGC. It is translated as CASSIRTGGKFPHG. The full CDR3 is CASSIRTGGKFPHGYTF.

The sample holds many counts of this clone. The read terminates 3 residues before the CDR3 end, so the remaining end is supplied by the germline J gene. The chain uses TRBV5-1 and TRBJ2-5, with D possibly TRBD1 on 6 matching bases. The CDR3 sequence is 15 residues long. V lost 4 bases, J lost 4 bases, and 17 bases lay in between. CDR1 SGHRS and CDR2 YFSETQ come from the germline V gene. The covered CDR3 bases are TGCGCCAGCAGCCCCGGGACGAGCAGGGGAGAGACC. It codes for CASSPGTSRGET. The CDR3 reads in full as CASSPGTSRGETQYF.

This clone was found many times. The read stops 3 residues short of the end of the CDR3; the missing end is completed from the germline J gene. V gene TRBV12-5 combines with J gene TRBJ2-2; D may be TRBD1 (6 bases). This CDR3 is built from 14 residues. V lost 7 bases to trimming and J lost 5 bases, with 14 bases between them. In germline, CDR1 is LGHNT, CDR2 FRNRAP. This CDR3 is CASELGAQTGELFF. The part of the CDR3 DNA that was read is TGTGCTAGTGAACTGGGGGCACAAACCGGGGAG. The entire variable domain, with the rest obtained from reference TRBV12-5 and TRBJ2-2, is as follows: DARVTQTPRHKVTEMGQEVTMRCQPILGHNTVFWYRQTMMQGLELLAYFRNRAPLDDSGMPKDRFSAEMPDATLATLKIQPSEPRDSAVYFCASELGAQTGELFFGEGSRLTVL.

This clone has ten or more counts. The read stops 3 residues short of the end of the CDR3; the missing end is completed from the germline J gene. The rearrangement uses TRBV20-1 and TRBJ2-2, with TRBD2 as a possible D gene (6 bases). V lost 2 bases and J 4 bases, leaving 14 bases between the germline ends. The CDR3 is 15 amino acids. Germline V lookup: CDR1 DFQATT, CDR2 SNEGSKA (reference sequence). The sequenced part of the CDR3 DNA is TGCAGTGCTAGACAGGCGGGAAAAAGCACCGGGGAG. Protein: CSARQAGKSTGE. The entire CDR3 protein reads CSARQAGKSTGELFF.

This clone was detected many times. The read ends 3 residues early relative to the CDR3; the germline J gene fills the gap. The chain recombines TRBV13 with TRBJ2-3; TRBD2 aligns across 7 bases. With V trimmed by 4 bases and J by 2 bases, 9 bases remained unmatched. CDR1 is PRHDT, CDR2 FYEKMQ, per germline (reference sequence). CDR3 length equals 16 residues. The CDR3 reads CASSSLAEPSTDTQYF. Incomplete CDR3 DNA: TGTGCCAGCAGCTCTCTAGCGGAACCGTCCACAGATACG. Based on the CDR3 plus reference TRBV13 and TRBJ2-3, the full variable domain is AAGVIQSPRHLIKEKRETATLKCYPIPRHDTVYWYQQGPGQDPQFLISFYEKMQSDKGSIPDRFSAQQFSDYHSELNMSSLELGDSALYFCASSSLAEPSTDTQYFGPGTRLTVL.

This clone was observed a few times. The CDR3 end is not reached by the read, which stops 3 residues before it; the germline J gene fills it in. The V gene is TRBV6-2 or TRBV6-3, the J gene TRBJ1-1; TRBD1 matches at 10 bases. This CDR3 contains 14 residues. Germline-derived CDR1 and CDR2 are MNHEY and SVGEGT. The part of the CDR3 DNA that was read is TGTGCCAGCAGTCACGACAGGGGGCGGGAGACC. As protein: CASSHDRGRET. The whole CDR3 is CASSHDRGRETAFF.

This clone was counted many times. Coverage ceases 3 residues before the CDR3 finishes, and the germline J gene fills in the end. V and J are TRBV30 and TRBJ1-4; D not certain. The germline V and J ends were trimmed by 2 bases and 7 bases, with 8 bases remaining between them. The CDR3 length is 12 residues. Per the germline V gene, CDR1 is GTSNPN and CDR2 is SVGIG (reference sequence). The CDR3 is CAWSLRGEKLFF. CDR3 bases read: TGTGCCTGGAGTCTCCGAGGTGAAAAA.

Ten or more counts support this clone. The CDR3 goes on 3 residues after the read ends, and that part is filled in from the germline J gene. The rearrangement joins TRBV27 to TRBJ2-7; 9 bases are a match to TRBD1. Germline-derived CDR1 and CDR2 are MNHEY and SMNVEV (reference sequence). With 0 bases clipped from V and 2 bases from J, the junction kept 5 bases outside the gene matches. The CDR3 runs to 16 residues. CDR3 residues: CASSLSGGTGPYEQYF. Partial CDR3 DNA: TGTGCCAGCAGTTTATCCGGCGGGACAGGGCCCTACGAG.

This clone has a count of ten or more. Read data end 3 residues before the CDR3 end; the end is taken from the germline J gene. The chain uses TRBV2 and TRBJ1-4; D ambiguous. CDR1 is SNHLY, CDR2 FYNNEI, per germline. The CDR3 contains 15 residues. Trimming stripped 2 bases from V and 7 bases from J, with 14 bases between. The CDR3: CASSELGRTGEKLFF. Partial CDR3 DNA: TGTGCCAGCAGTGAACTCGGTAGGACTGGTGAAAAA. The whole variable domain, remainder taken from reference TRBV2 and TRBJ1-4, is EPEVTQTPSHQVTQMGQEVILRCVPISNHLYFYWYRQILGQKVEFLVSFYNNEISEKSEIFDDQFSVERPDGSNFTLKIRSTKLEDSAMYFCASSELGRTGEKLFFGSGTQLSVL.

This clone was found many times. The DNA ends 3 residues before the CDR3 does, and the rest of the CDR3 is filled in from the germline J gene. This rearrangement joins TRBV19 to TRBJ2-7; D perhaps matches TRBD1 (5 bases). V was clipped by 3 bases and J by 5 bases, with 11 bases between them. Germline V gene data show CDR1 as LNHDA and CDR2 as SQIVND (reference sequence). The CDR3 consists of 13 residues. The DNA read from the CDR3 is TGTGCCAGTAGTATTGATAGGGGCCACGAG. Its protein product is CASSIDRGHE. The whole CDR3 sequence reads CASSIDRGHEQYF.

This clone was counted ten times or more. The read ends 3 residues shy of where the CDR3 ends; the end is completed using the germline J gene. The rearrangement uses TRBV7-8 and TRBJ1-1; 8 bases align to TRBD1. The CDR3 covers 15 residues. CDR1 and CDR2 (germline): SGHVS, FQNEAQ. After removal of 5 bases from V and 0 bases from J, the junction contained 5 bases not matched to a gene. CDR3 loop: CASSPQGQVNTEAFF. Incomplete CDR3 DNA: TGTGCCAGCAGCCCCCAGGGACAGGTGAACACTGAA.